Below are 14 T cell receptor beta chains sequenced from a single sample in a study of persistence of HIV-infected CD4 T cells. This was the immunoSEQ version 4 assay in survey mode. Using immunoSEQ multiplex PCR, the repertoire was profiled, and TCRdb retains in-frame clones only, with some absent. The sample consists of tens of thousands of clones, 75% to 85% of them appearing once. An overlapping HIV-1 Gag peptide pool stimulated these cells at 0.75 to 1 ug/peptide/mL. CD40L-negative CD69-negative CD45RO-high memory CD4+ T cells were sorted as populations depleted of antigen-responding cells. Their antigen targets remain unknown. This sample comprised CD4+ T cells sorted from PBMCs after roughly 18-hour stimulation, obtained from a patient who received antiretroviral therapy. These receptor sequences come from an adult man with HIV who was CMV-seropositive.

In the case of this clone: One end of the junction varies from germline; a read error may be responsible. This chain connects TRBV5-1 to TRBJ1-4, with unresolved D. Germline V lookup: CDR1 SGHRS, CDR2 YFSETQ. CDR3 size: 15 residues. The CDR3 here is CASSPEGINGERLFF. CDR3 nucleotides: TGCGCCAGCAGCCCGGAGGGCATCAACGGGGAAAGACTGTTTTTT.

The chain couples TRBV12-3 or TRBV12-4 to TRBJ2-7, with D unresolved. The CDR3 totals 12 residues. The germline V and J ends were trimmed by 6 bases and 5 bases, with 11 bases remaining between them. The CDR3 nucleotides read TGTGCCAGCAGCCTGTTAGGGAACGAGCAGTACTTC. Translating it yields CASSLLGNEQYF.

The chain employs TRBV7-2 and TRBJ2-2; possible D gene TRBD1, 6 bases. The V end was cut by 6 bases, the J end by 1 base, with 9 bases between. The CDR3 consists of 14 residues. Germline V CDR1 and CDR2: SGHTA, FQGNSA. CDR3 DNA: TGTGCCAGCAGACCGGACAGGAACACCGGGGAGCTGTTTTTT. Translating it yields CASRPDRNTGELFF.

The CDR3 protein is CASRPGTMNTEAFF. In DNA form, the CDR3 reads TGTGCCAGCAGACCCGGGACAATGAACACTGAAGCTTTCTTT. The chain carries TRBV6-5 and TRBJ1-1, with D possibly being TRBD1 (6 bases). Trimming cost V 6 bases and J 0 bases, with 11 bases left between them. The V gene's germline CDR1 is MNHEY and CDR2 SVGAGI. The CDR3 runs to 14 residues.

The rearrangement uses TRBV30 and TRBJ1-4; no reliable D call. The V end lost 1 base, the J end lost 8 bases, and 14 bases lay between the germline ends. This CDR3 has 14 residues. Germline V lookup: CDR1 GTSNPN, CDR2 SVGIG (reference sequence). DNA of the CDR3: TGTGCCTGGAGTGGGACCAGAGGTGCGGAAAAACTGTTTTTT. Encoded protein: CAWSGTRGAEKLFF.

The CDR3 here is CATSRGDRPSPYGYTF. The CDR3 DNA reads as TGTGCCACCAGCAGAGGTGACAGGCCGAGCCCCTATGGCTACACCTTC. The chain has TRBV15 and TRBJ1-2; TRBD1 might be the D (6 bases). CDR1 LNHNV and CDR2 YYDKDF come from the germline V gene (reference sequence). V shed 1 base and J shed 4 bases, with 16 bases lying between them. The CDR3 runs 16 residues.

V gene TRBV7-2 combines with J gene TRBJ1-1; TRBD1 aligns across 8 bases. The germline V gene has CDR1 SGHTA and CDR2 FQGNSA. Trimming removed 5 bases from V and 6 bases from J; junction bases left unmatched: 5. The length of the CDR3 is 13 residues. CDR3 region: CASSLTGGAEAFF. CDR3 DNA: TGTGCCAGCAGCCTCACAGGGGGGGCTGAAGCTTTCTTT.

The genes are TRBV19 and TRBJ2-7, with 11 bases aligning to TRBD1. Per the germline V gene, CDR1 is LNHDA and CDR2 is SQIVND (reference sequence). After removal of 3 bases from V and 3 bases from J, the junction contained 4 bases not matched to a gene. The CDR3 contains 15 residues. The CDR3 DNA reads as TGTGCCAGTAGTATGCCCGGGACAGGGGGCTACGAGCAGTACTTC. This codes for CASSMPGTGGYEQYF.

CDR3 bases: TGTGCCTGGAGATCCTGGCGGGAGAGGGCAGATACGCAGTATTTT. Its protein is CAWRSWRERADTQYF. This chain joins TRBV30 and TRBJ2-3; 7 nucleotides line up with TRBD2. The V segment lost 3 bases and the J segment 4 bases; nucleotides outside the gene matches: 10. The germline V gene encodes CDR1 GTSNPN and CDR2 SVGIG (reference sequence). CDR3 length: 15 amino acids.

CDR3 nucleotide sequence: TGTGCCAGCAGCTTAGCAGGGGCCAGCACAGATACGCAGTATTTT. It specifies CASSLAGASTDTQYF. V and J are TRBV7-3 and TRBJ2-3; a weak D match, TRBD1 (6 bases). The germline gives CDR1 SGHTA, CDR2 FQGTGA. This CDR3 comprises 15 residues. The V and J ends lost 2 bases and 0 bases respectively, with 9 bases between them.

The chain recombines TRBV29-1 with TRBJ2-5; tentatively, D is TRBD1 (5 bases). In germline, CDR1 is SQVTM, CDR2 ANQGSEA. Trimming pared 2 bases from V and 5 bases from J, leaving 15 bases between. The CDR3 contains 14 residues. The CDR3 sequence is CSVEQGIAAETQYF. DNA of the CDR3: TGCAGCGTTGAACAGGGTATAGCAGCGGAGACCCAGTACTTC.

This clone has a handful of counts. The chain carries TRBV6-5 and TRBJ2-3, with TRBD1 identical over 7 bases. The CDR3 contains 15 residues. V lost 8 bases to trimming and J lost 4 bases; unmatched junction nucleotides: 12. Per the germline V gene, CDR1 is MNHEY and CDR2 is SVGAGI. The CDR3 nucleotides are TGTGCCAGCGCTTTGGGACAGAGTAGATCAGATACGCAGTATTTT. It codes for CASALGQSRSDTQYF.

V and J are TRBV19 and TRBJ1-4; TRBD1 agrees at 9 bases. Germline assignment: CDR1 LNHDA and CDR2 SQIVND (reference sequence). The CDR3 totals 16 residues. J gave up 3 bases and V 6 bases, and 8 bases lay outside the gene matches. The CDR3 coding sequence is TGTGCCAGTAGGGCGGGACAGGGCCTTCCTAATGAAAAACTGTTTTTT. Amino acid sequence: CASRAGQGLPNEKLFF.

This chain uses TRBV2 with TRBJ1-3, with TRBD1 matching over 10 bases. The CDR3 is 13 residues long. J was trimmed by 3 bases and V by 9 bases; bases with no gene match: 2. Per germline, CDR1 SNHLY and CDR2 FYNNEI. The CDR3 sequence: CASGTGVGNTIYF. The CDR3 DNA follows: TGTGCCAGTGGGACAGGGGTTGGAAACACCATATATTTT. Full variable domain (remainder filled in from reference TRBV2 and TRBJ1-3): EPEVTQTPSHQVTQMGQEVILRCVPISNHLYFYWYRQILGQKVEFLVSFYNNEISEKSEIFDDQFSVERPDGSNFTLKIRSTKLEDSAMYFCASGTGVGNTIYFGEGSWLTVV.